These T cell receptor beta chains were read from a single sample in a study of radiotherapy plus CTLA-4 blockade in lung cancer. TCRdb's copy holds only in-frame clones and misses some; the assay was immunoSEQ multiplex PCR. The data hold approximately 40,000 clones, with around 79% observed a single time. Sequencing was performed on peripheral blood, taken from a patient treated with radiotherapy plus ipilimumab. The source is a human donor with non-small cell lung cancer who had stable disease on radiotherapy plus ipilimumab. CDR3s include the opening cysteine and the closing phenylalanine or tryptophan. The D gene is left open where the match is weak. The size of a clone is reported for some rows only, either as once, few or many, or as a class for expanded clones.

abundance	d_gene	v_gene	j_gene	CDR3nt	CDR3aa
NA	NA	TRBV5-4	TRBJ2-7	TGTGCCAGCAGCTCTGGACAGATTGGCGAGCAGTACTTC	CASSSGQIGEQYF
NA	NA	TRBV4-1	TRBJ1-3	TGCGCCAGCAGCCAACTCCAGGGAAACACCATATATTTT	CASSQLQGNTIYF
NA	TRBD1	TRBV6-5	TRBJ1-2	TGTGCCAGCAGTTCCCGGGACAGGGGGCTTGGGGGCTACACCTTC	CASSSRDRGLGGYTF
NA	NA	TRBV6-5	TRBJ2-7	TGTGCCAGCAGTGATAGAGACCAGACTTACGAGCAGTACTTC	CASSDRDQTYEQYF
NA	NA	TRBV10-1	TRBJ1-1	TGCGCCAGCAGTCAAAGGACGGGGAACACTGAAGCTTTCTTT	CASSQRTGNTEAFF
NA	NA	TRBV5-4	TRBJ1-4	TGTGCCAGCAGCTTCGGGGGCCGCGGGGCTTTCAATGAAAAACTGTTTTTT	CASSFGGRGAFNEKLFF
NA	NA	TRBV5-4	TRBJ2-3	TGTGCCAGCAGCGACCCGACTCGGGCGCCCACAGATACGCAGTATTTT	CASSDPTRAPTDTQYF
NA	NA	TRBV6-5	TRBJ1-1	TGTGCCAGCAGGCCGACAGTGTGGAGTGAAGCTTTCTTT	CASRPTVWSEAFF
once	NA	TRBV15	TRBJ1-5	TGTGCCACCAGCAGAGTAGGACAGCCCCAGCATTTT	CATSRVGQPQHF
NA	NA	TRBV29-1	TRBJ2-2	TGCAGCGTTACTAGTTTCCCGCCCGGGGAGCTGTTTTTT	CSVTSFPPGELFF
NA	TRBD2	TRBV2	TRBJ2-1	TGTGCCAGCAATAGAGGGACTAGCGGGGTATACAATGAGCAGTTCTTC	CASNRGTSGVYNEQFF
NA	NA	TRBV27	TRBJ2-1	TGTGCCAGCAGTTTCGTGAACAATGAGCAGTTCTTC	CASSFVNNEQFF
NA	TRBD1	TRBV19	TRBJ1-4	TGTGCCAGTAGTATCCGAGGACAGGTGGCTAATGAAAAACTGTTTTTT	CASSIRGQVANEKLFF
NA	NA	TRBV28	TRBJ1-3	TGTGCCAGCACTACAGGTTCCTCTGGAAACACCATATATTTT	CASTTGSSGNTIYF
NA	TRBD1	TRBV6-1	TRBJ1-5	TGTGCCAGCAGCCCTAGACAGGGATATCAGCCCCAGCATTTT	CASSPRQGYQPQHF
NA	NA	TRBV19	TRBJ1-2	TGTGCCAGTTTCAAGACAGAGTCTAACTATGGCTACACCTTC	CASFKTESNYGYTF
NA	NA	TRBV19	TRBJ2-7	TGTGCCAGTAGTATTAACTGGGACGAGCAGTACTTC	CASSINWDEQYF
NA	NA	TRBV20-1	TRBJ1-2	TGCAGTGCCTCCCTAGGGTCTGGCTACACCTTC	CSASLGSGYTF
NA	NA	TRBV29-1	TRBJ2-3	TGCAGCGTTGTCATGGGTTCAGCGGAGCACACAGATACGCAGTATTTT	CSVVMGSAEHTDTQYF
NA	NA	TRBV2	TRBJ2-2	TGTGCCAGCAGGCCTACCGAAGCAGACGCCGGGGAGCTGTTTTTT	CASRPTEADAGELFF
NA	TRBD1	TRBV5-1	TRBJ1-5	TGCGCCAGCAGCTTGACAGGGGGCGCGGAACAGCCCCAGCATTTT	CASSLTGGAEQPQHF
NA	NA	TRBV10-1	TRBJ1-1	TGCGCCAGCAGTGATGGACTTAACACTGAAGCTTTCTTT	CASSDGLNTEAFF
NA	NA	TRBV4-1	TRBJ2-3	TGCGCCAGCAGCCAAGATCGTAAGCGGTCAGGGGAATCCACAGATACGCAGTATTTT	CASSQDRKRSGESTDTQYF
NA	NA	TRBV4-1	TRBJ2-5	TGCGCCAGCAGCCAAGAGTGGGGAAGGGGACAGACCCAGTACTTC	CASSQEWGRGQTQYF
NA	NA	TRBV19	TRBJ1-1	TGTGCCAGTAGTATGGGTCTCTGGACGAACACTGAAGCTTTCTTT	CASSMGLWTNTEAFF
NA	NA	TRBV6-4	TRBJ2-2	TGTGCCAGCGCGATCGACAACACCGGGGAGCTGTTTTTT	CASAIDNTGELFF
NA	TRBD1	TRBV19	TRBJ2-2	TGTGCCAGTAGTATCGACAGGGTTGGGGCCGGGGAGCTGTTTTTT	CASSIDRVGAGELFF
NA	NA	TRBV5-5	TRBJ1-5	TGTGCCAGCAGCCCCACGGACTTCGCGGACCAGCCCCAGCATTTT	CASSPTDFADQPQHF